This TCR beta chain derives from a study of early T cells in non-severe SARS-CoV-2 infection. This clonotype appeared a few times. Germline loops: CDR1 SNHLY, CDR2 FYNNEI. The V end was cut by 5 bases, the J end by 0 bases, with 8 bases between. The CDR3 is 14 residues long. TCRdb independently ran MiXCR on the 5' RACE reads; one entry per CDR3 protein. The sample shows 65,000 to 75,000 distinct CDR3 sequences, approximately 4.5% of them seen only once. Specimen: whole blood, collected at baseline. This TCR was recovered from an adult who was a healthcare worker with PCR-confirmed SARS-CoV-2 infection or an uninfected control (not recorded which). The donor label of this sample is uncertain. The chain links TRBV2 to TRBJ1-3; D unclear. This chain's CDR3 is CASSPRASGNTIYF. DNA of the CDR3: TGTGCCAGCAGTCCCCGGGCCTCTGGAAACACCATATATTTT.